The T cell receptor beta chain described here comes from a study of blood T cell repertoires in COVID-19. Clones were sequenced by immunoSEQ multiplex PCR, and TCRdb holds only the in-frame ones, with some missing. The table records around 170,000 clones, 90% of them present only once. The V gene's germline CDR1 is MNHEY and CDR2 SVGAGI. V lost 5 bases and J lost 5; bases outside the gene matches: 7. The CDR3 consists of 14 residues. This clonotype was obtained from a man aged 50 or older with acute or convalescent COVID-19. The sequenced sample was peripheral blood. J is TRBJ2-7 and V is TRBV6-5; 9 nucleotides line up with TRBD2. The CDR3 DNA sequence: TGTGCCAGCAGTCGTAGCGGGAGTATGGACGAGCAGTACTTC. Its translation: CASSRSGSMDEQYF.